This T cell receptor beta chain was obtained from a study of T-cell reconstitution after alpha-beta-depleted transplantation in children. Germline-derived CDR1 and CDR2 are SGHKS and YYEKEE (reference sequence). Trimming cost V 2 bases and J 0 bases, with 11 bases left between them. The CDR3 has 16 residues. The table lists this clonotype with many counts. Unique molecular identifiers were incorporated during preparation of the TCRbeta library. One entry per CDR3 protein results from TCRdb running MiXCR on the PCR reads. Seen here are some 300,000 distinct CDR3 sequences, over 9% observed once, and the top ten hold less than 9%.

This chain links TRBV5-5 with TRBJ2-2, with D perhaps TRBD1 (6 bases). The sample here was PBMCs, taken before TCRalphabeta/CD19-depleted stem cell transplant. This TCR derives from a boy in the first two years of life with acute myeloid leukemia, due to receive a stem cell transplant. As DNA, the CDR3 is TGTGCCAGCAGCTTAAATCAGGGGTCGAACACCGGGGAGCTGTTTTTT. This gives the protein CASSLNQGSNTGELFF.